One sample yielded the 29 T cell receptor beta chains listed below, sequenced in a study of blood T cells in healthy people across ages. Then a second PCR, running about 7 to 11 cycles, was carried out with a sample-barcoded 5' primer and a J-beta primer mix. TCRdb ran MiXCR on the 5' RACE reads and lists one entry per CDR3 protein. The table includes over 750,000 distinct CDR3 sequences, roughly 25% detected once. This sample was also put to use in a study of T cells of mothers and their children.

The source material was blood. The receptors here all came from a boy between 10 and 17 years old in good health.

V and J are TRBV12-3 or TRBV12-4 and TRBJ2-3; TRBD2 might be the D (6 bases). This CDR3 region has 19 residues. V was shortened by 6 bases and J by 5 bases, with 30 bases between the two germline ends. The CDR3: CASRQHRDSRNNKQDTQYF. The CDR3 region has the DNA TGTGCCAGCAGGCAACACCGGGACTCCCGGAACAACAAACAAGATACGCAGTATTTT.

The chain carries TRBV27 and TRBJ2-5, with TRBD2 matching 7 bases. The V gene's germline CDR1 is MNHEY and CDR2 SMNVEV (reference sequence). This CDR3 comprises 16 residues. The J segment lost 4 bases and the V segment lost 3 bases, leaving 11 bases of the junction unmatched. In DNA form, the CDR3 reads TGTGCCAGCAGTTTGGTTGTGGGGGGGGGTCGAGAGACCCAGTACTTC. Its translation is CASSLVVGGGRETQYF.

This clonotype was counted only a few times. The rearrangement links TRBV6-5 to TRBJ2-3; 7 nucleotides match TRBD2. Per germline, CDR1 MNHEY and CDR2 SVGAGI. This CDR3 contains 15 residues. Trimming took 5 bases from V and 0 from J; bases not matched to a gene: 5. The CDR3: CASSTGLPSTDTQYF. CDR3 sequence (DNA): TGTGCCAGCAGTACGGGACTACCAAGCACAGATACGCAGTATTTT.

A word on this clonotype: The CDR3 ends on some other residue instead of the conserved phenylalanine or tryptophan, so this is likely a read error. The gene calls are TRBV28 and TRBJ2-7; tentatively, D is TRBD1 or TRBD2 (5 bases each). Germline V gene data show CDR1 as MDHEN and CDR2 as SYDVKM. CDR3 size: 15 residues. V lost 3 bases to trimming and J lost 2 bases, with 14 bases between them. This CDR3 reads CASSFERWGTYEQYY. For the CDR3, the DNA is TGTGCCAGCAGTTTTGAGCGATGGGGGACCTACGAGCAGTACTAC.

With regard to this clonotype: The junction does not match germline at one end; this may be a read error. The rearrangement joins TRBV27 to TRBJ2-7; TRBD2 matches 10 bases. The CDR3 is 15 amino acids. The germline V gene encodes CDR1 MNHEY and CDR2 SMNVEV (reference sequence). CDR3 amino acids: CASSLTGTSEYEQHF. CDR3 bases: TGTGCCAGCAGTCTAACCGGGACTAGCGAGTACGAGCAGCACTTC.

This clonotype was observed a few times. The CDR3 loop reads CSVTLWTSGTGELFF. DNA of the CDR3: TGCAGCGTTACTTTGTGGACTAGTGGCACCGGGGAGCTGTTTTTT. The rearrangement uses TRBV29-1 and TRBJ2-2; 7 bases line up with TRBD2. Losses at the gene ends were 5 bases for V and 4 bases for J; bases not matched to a gene: 10. The CDR3 runs to 15 residues. Germline assignment: CDR1 SQVTM and CDR2 ANQGSEA.

The V gene is TRBV9, the J gene TRBJ2-1; 7 bases are a match to TRBD2. This CDR3 contains 15 residues. Unmatched junction bases numbered 13, after V lost 9 bases and J lost 4 bases. Germline V gene sequence: CDR1 SGDLS, CDR2 YYNGEE. The CDR3 is CATSLGGTPYNEQFF. As DNA, the CDR3 is TGTGCCACCTCACTCGGGGGGACGCCATACAATGAGCAGTTCTTC. The full variable domain, completed using reference TRBV9 and TRBJ2-1, is DSGVTQTPKHLITATGQRVTLRCSPRSGDLSVYWYQQSLDQGLQFLIQYYNGEERAKGNILERFSAQQFPDLHSELNLSSLELGDSALYFCATSLGGTPYNEQFFGPGTRLTVL.

J is TRBJ2-4 and V is TRBV28, with D unresolved. From germline, CDR1 is MDHEN and CDR2 SYDVKM. Trimming shortened V by 6 bases and J by 2 bases, and 5 bases separated the two germline ends. The CDR3 is 12 amino acids. The CDR3 bases are TGTGCCAGCAGGGGCCCCAAAAACATTCAGTACTTC. This encodes CASRGPKNIQYF.

This clonotype was counted between two and nine times. The gene calls are TRBV5-6 and TRBJ2-3, with a weak D call TRBD1 (6 bases). Germline CDR1 and CDR2: SGHDT and YYEEEE. The CDR3 is 13 amino acids. The V end was cut by 2 bases, the J end by 4 bases, with 8 bases between. This CDR3 is CASSLQGPDTQYF. CDR3 coding DNA: TGTGCCAGCAGCTTACAGGGCCCAGATACGCAGTATTTT.

The chain joins TRBV5-6 to TRBJ2-5, with a weak D call TRBD2 (6 bases). V lost 3 bases and J 4 bases, leaving 10 bases between the germline ends. The germline V gene has CDR1 SGHDT and CDR2 YYEEEE. The CDR3 is 13 amino acids. In DNA form, the CDR3 reads TGTGCCAGCAGCTGGCGACTAGGAGAGACCCAGTACTTC. It yields the protein CASSWRLGETQYF. Supplemented by reference TRBV5-6 and TRBJ2-5, the full variable domain reads DAGVTQSPTHLIKTRGQQVTLRCSPKSGHDTVSWYQQALGQGPQFIFQYYEEEERQRGNFPDRFSGHQFPNYSSELNVNALLLGDSALYLCASSWRLGETQYFGPGTRLLVL.

This clonotype was seen only a few times. The rearrangement links TRBV12-3 or TRBV12-4 to TRBJ1-2; 7 positions match TRBD1. There are 15 residues in the CDR3. The V and J ends lost 6 bases and 4 bases, in that order; junction bases with no gene match: 11. The CDR3 DNA reads TGTGCCAGCAGCATAGGACAGGCGTCCGGCTATGGCTACACCTTC. It codes for CASSIGQASGYGYTF.

The table lists this clonotype with a few counts. The chain links TRBV2 to TRBJ2-2, with TRBD2 matching over 10 bases. Germline V gene lookup returns CDR1 SNHLY and CDR2 FYNNEI. The CDR3 totals 15 residues. V shed 4 bases, J shed 4 bases, and the junction held 3 bases outside the gene matches. CDR3 nucleotides: TGTGCCAGCAGTGTGAGCGGGGGGGCCACCGGGGAGCTGTTTTTT. Translating gives CASSVSGGATGELFF.

The chain employs TRBV11-3 and TRBJ1-2; maybe TRBD1 (5 bases). CDR3 length: 13 amino acids. CDR1 and CDR2 (germline): SGHNT, YENEEA. Trimming left V 1 base short and J 4 bases short, with 7 bases between. The CDR3 DNA reads TGTGCCAGCAGCTTAGGGGACTTCTATGGCTACACCTTC. Translated, it gives CASSLGDFYGYTF. Full variable domain (rest looked up from reference TRBV11-3 and TRBJ1-2): EAGVVQSPRYKIIEKKQPVAFWCNPISGHNTLYWYLQNLGQGPELLIRYENEEAVDDSQLPKDRFSAERLKGVDSTLKIQPAELGDSAVYLCASSLGDFYGYTFGSGTRLTVV.

The chain carries TRBV7-3 and TRBJ2-6; 8 nucleotides line up with TRBD1. Trimming took 0 bases from V and 0 from J; bases not matched to a gene: 7. In germline, CDR1 is SGHTA, CDR2 FQGTGA. The CDR3 contains 19 residues. CDR3 DNA sequence: TGTGCCAGCAGCTTAACGGGGACAGGTGACAGCTCTGGGGCCAACGTCCTGACTTTC. As protein: CASSLTGTGDSSGANVLTF.

There are a few counts of this clonotype. The chain has TRBV19 and TRBJ2-5; D unresolved. Trimming removed 4 bases at V and 3 bases at J, with 12 bases between. The CDR3 loop spans 14 amino acids. The germline V gene encodes CDR1 LNHDA and CDR2 SQIVND (reference sequence). CDR3 bases: TGTGCCAGTAGTAATAACAACCAAAAAGAGACCCAGTACTTC. Protein: CASSNNNQKETQYF.

There are a few counts of this clonotype. V and J are TRBV27 and TRBJ2-7, with D perhaps assigned TRBD1 or TRBD2 (5 bases each). Germline CDR1 is MNHEY and CDR2 is SMNVEV (reference sequence). This CDR3 has 13 amino acids. V lost 6 bases and J 7 bases, leaving 16 bases between the germline ends. CDR3 DNA: TGTGCCAGCAGGCAAGAGGGGCTTGAGGAGCAGTACTTC. This sequence encodes CASRQEGLEEQYF.

The chain couples TRBV29-1 to TRBJ2-7; TRBD1 aligns across 9 bases. Germline V gives CDR1 SQVTM, CDR2 ANQGSEA. There are 13 residues in the CDR3. The V gene end was trimmed by 4 bases and the J gene end by 4 bases; junction bases not matched to a gene: 5. CDR3 region: CSVAKGTGYEQYF. In nucleotides, the CDR3 is TGCAGCGTTGCCAAAGGGACAGGGTACGAGCAGTACTTC.

The chain recombines TRBV12-3 or TRBV12-4 with TRBJ1-5, with a weak D call TRBD1 (6 bases). The CDR3 extends over 15 amino acids. Trimming stripped 3 bases from V and 8 bases from J, with 17 bases between. The CDR3 loop is CASSLGQGFEEPQHF. CDR3 sequence (DNA): TGTGCCAGCAGTTTGGGGCAGGGGTTCGAGGAGCCCCAGCATTTT.

This clonotype was found a few times. CDR3 sequence (DNA): TGTGCCAGCAGCCACCCGGGTCTCTACAATGAGCAGTTCTTC. Translation gives CASSHPGLYNEQFF. The J gene is TRBJ2-5, the V gene TRBV14; D is unclear. The J call may be mistaken, given a closer DNA end match to TRBJ2-1. Per germline, CDR1 SGHDN and CDR2 FVKESK. The CDR3 is made up of 14 amino acids.

The V call is TRBV5-1, the J call TRBJ2-5; D might be TRBD1 (6 bases). This CDR3 comprises 15 residues. V shed 0 bases and J shed 0 bases, with 9 bases lying between them. The germline CDR1 and CDR2 sequences are SGHRS and YFSETQ. The CDR3 coding sequence is TGCGCCAGCAGCTTGGAGGGGGAGTACCAAGAGACCCAGTACTTC. Translating gives CASSLEGEYQETQYF.

This clonotype was observed a handful of times. The junction departs from the called germline gene at one end, perhaps through a read error. The V call is TRBV13, the J call TRBJ2-2, with TRBD1 identical over 7 bases. CDR1 PRHDT and CDR2 FYEKMQ come from the germline V gene (reference sequence). The CDR3 spans 16 residues. In nucleotides, the CDR3 is TGTGCCAGCAGCCCTATGGGACAGCTTAACACCCGGGAGCTGTTTTTT. Its translation: CASSPMGQLNTRELFF.

Regarding this clonotype: At one of its ends the junction is not consistent with the germline gene, which may arise from a read error. The V gene is TRBV7-9, the J gene TRBJ2-2, with 10 bases identical to TRBD2. The V gene's germline CDR1 is SEHNR and CDR2 FQNEAQ (reference sequence). The length of the CDR3 is 18 residues. The CDR3 nucleotides are TGCGCCAGCAGCTTAGCGGCTAGCGGGAGAAGTGGCACCGGGGAGCTGTTTTTT. The encoded protein is CASSLAASGRSGTGELFF.

This chain links TRBV5-1 with TRBJ2-5, with 8 nucleotides matching TRBD1. The CDR3 loop spans 14 amino acids. V lost 2 bases, J lost 1 base, and 1 base stayed unmatched. CDR1 SGHRS and CDR2 YFSETQ come from the germline V gene. The CDR3 nucleotides are TGCGCCAGCAGCTTACAGGGGGTCCAAGAGACCCAGTACTTC. Translation gives CASSLQGVQETQYF.

The chain combines TRBV12-3 or TRBV12-4 with TRBJ2-1; TRBD2 matches at 8 bases. The V and J ends lost 6 bases and 2 bases, in that order; junction bases with no gene match: 9. This CDR3 is built from 16 residues. The CDR3 loop is CASSTVQTSAYNEQFF. DNA of the CDR3: TGTGCCAGCAGCACGGTCCAGACTAGCGCCTACAATGAGCAGTTCTTC.

This clonotype was detected a few times. V is TRBV24-1 and J is TRBJ2-5; D may correspond to TRBD1 or TRBD2 (7 bases each). TRBJ2-7 matches the DNA end more closely, so the J call is doubtful. Germline lookup yields CDR1 KGHDR and CDR2 SFDVKD. The CDR3 extends over 13 amino acids. CDR3 in DNA: TGTGCCACTCAGGGGGGGGGATCCTACGAGCAGTACTTC. Translation: CATQGGGSYEQYF.

The chain uses TRBV25-1 and TRBJ2-7; 7 positions match TRBD1. Trimming took 3 bases from V and 5 from J; bases not matched to a gene: 7. The CDR3 consists of 14 residues. Germline V gives CDR1 MGHDK, CDR2 SYGVNS. CDR3 sequence: CASSDRGRGNEQYF. The CDR3 bases are TGTGCCAGCAGTGATAGGGGCAGGGGGAACGAGCAGTACTTC.

This clonotype was counted ten times or more. V usage is TRBV4-3 and J usage is TRBJ2-1; TRBD1 matches 10 bases. V trimming: 0 bases; J trimming: 7 bases; junction bases outside the gene matches: 3. CDR1 is LGHNA, CDR2 YSLEER, per germline. CDR3 length equals 15 residues. CDR3 sequence reads: CASSQDGTGVNEQFF. In nucleotides, the CDR3 is TGCGCCAGCAGCCAAGATGGGACAGGGGTGAATGAGCAGTTCTTC.

The V gene is TRBV4-3, the J gene TRBJ2-1, with 9 bases matching TRBD2. Germline V gene data show CDR1 as LGHNA and CDR2 as YSLEER. The junction had 10 bases not matched to a gene; V was cut back by 4 bases and J by 3 bases. The CDR3 covers 17 residues. The DNA for the CDR3 is TGCGCCAGCAGCCCGGAGGCGGGGGGGGCCCACTACAATGAGCAGTTCTTC. Translating gives CASSPEAGGAHYNEQFF.

This clonotype was seen repeatedly, ten times or more. The rearrangement uses TRBV6-5 and TRBJ2-5; no clear D gene. The germline V and J ends were trimmed by 6 bases and 2 bases, with 16 bases remaining between them. The germline V gene encodes CDR1 MNHEY and CDR2 SVGAGI. The CDR3 is made up of 15 amino acids. CDR3 amino acids: CASRMERYQQETQYF. Written as DNA, the CDR3 is TGTGCCAGCAGAATGGAACGATACCAGCAAGAGACCCAGTACTTC.